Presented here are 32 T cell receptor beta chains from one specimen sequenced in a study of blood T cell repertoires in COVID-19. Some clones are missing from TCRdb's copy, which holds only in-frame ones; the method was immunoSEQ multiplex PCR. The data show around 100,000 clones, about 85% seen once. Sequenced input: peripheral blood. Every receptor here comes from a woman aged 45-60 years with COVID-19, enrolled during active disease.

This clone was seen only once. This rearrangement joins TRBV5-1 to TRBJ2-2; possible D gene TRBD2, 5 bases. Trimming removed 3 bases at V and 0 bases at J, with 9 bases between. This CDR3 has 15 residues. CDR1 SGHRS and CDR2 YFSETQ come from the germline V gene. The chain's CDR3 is CASSSGISNTGELFF. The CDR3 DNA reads TGCGCCAGCAGCTCCGGGATTTCGAACACCGGGGAGCTGTTTTTT.

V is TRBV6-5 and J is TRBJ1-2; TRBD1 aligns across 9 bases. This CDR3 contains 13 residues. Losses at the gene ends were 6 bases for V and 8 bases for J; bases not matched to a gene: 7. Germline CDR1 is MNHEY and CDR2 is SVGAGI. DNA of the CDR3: TGTGCCAGCAGGTCGGACAGGGGTGGAGGCTACACCTTC. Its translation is CASRSDRGGGYTF.

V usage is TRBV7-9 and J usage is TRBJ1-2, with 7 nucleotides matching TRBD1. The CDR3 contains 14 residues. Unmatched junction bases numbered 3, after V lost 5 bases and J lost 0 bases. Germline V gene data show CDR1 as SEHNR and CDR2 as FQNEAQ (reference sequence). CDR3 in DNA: TGTGCCAGCAGCCCAGGGGGAACTAACTATGGCTACACCTTC. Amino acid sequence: CASSPGGTNYGYTF.

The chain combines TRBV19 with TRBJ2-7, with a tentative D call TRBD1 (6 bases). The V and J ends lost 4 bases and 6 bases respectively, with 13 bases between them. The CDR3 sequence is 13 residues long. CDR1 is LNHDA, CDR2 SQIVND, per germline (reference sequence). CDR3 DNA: TGTGCCAGTAGTACTCAACAGGGAACCGAGCAGTACTTC. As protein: CASSTQQGTEQYF.

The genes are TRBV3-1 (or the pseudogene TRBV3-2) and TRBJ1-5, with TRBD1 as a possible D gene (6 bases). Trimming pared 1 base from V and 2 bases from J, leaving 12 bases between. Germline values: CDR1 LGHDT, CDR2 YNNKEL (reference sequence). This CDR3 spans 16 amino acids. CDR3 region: CASSQGGTGCNQPQHF. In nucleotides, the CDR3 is TGTGCCAGCAGCCAAGGAGGAACAGGGTGCAATCAGCCCCAGCATTTT.

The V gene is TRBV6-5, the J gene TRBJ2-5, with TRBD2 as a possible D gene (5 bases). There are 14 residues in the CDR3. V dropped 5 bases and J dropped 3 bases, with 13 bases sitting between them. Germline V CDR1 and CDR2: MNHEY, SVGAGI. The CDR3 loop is CASSPNGVEETQYF. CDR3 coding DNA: TGTGCCAGCAGTCCCAACGGGGTGGAAGAGACCCAGTACTTC.

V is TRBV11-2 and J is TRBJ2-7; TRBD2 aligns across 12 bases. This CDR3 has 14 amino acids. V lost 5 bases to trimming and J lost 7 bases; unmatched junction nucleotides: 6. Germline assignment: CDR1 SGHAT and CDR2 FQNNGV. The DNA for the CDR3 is TGTGCCAGCAGCCCACTAGCGGGGGGTCATGAGCAGTACTTC. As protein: CASSPLAGGHEQYF.

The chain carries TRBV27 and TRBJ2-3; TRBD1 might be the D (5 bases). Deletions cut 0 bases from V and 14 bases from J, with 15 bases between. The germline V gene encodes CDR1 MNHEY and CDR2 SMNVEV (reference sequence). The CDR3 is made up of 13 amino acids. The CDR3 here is CASSLSNKDISYF. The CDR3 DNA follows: TGTGCCAGCAGTTTATCGAACAAGGACATTTCGTATTTT.

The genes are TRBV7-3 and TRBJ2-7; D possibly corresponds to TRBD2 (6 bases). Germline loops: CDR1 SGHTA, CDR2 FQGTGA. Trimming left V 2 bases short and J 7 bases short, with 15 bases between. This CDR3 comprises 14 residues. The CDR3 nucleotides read TGTGCCAGCAGCTTAGGAACTACCGGGGGTGAGCAGTACTTC. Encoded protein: CASSLGTTGGEQYF.

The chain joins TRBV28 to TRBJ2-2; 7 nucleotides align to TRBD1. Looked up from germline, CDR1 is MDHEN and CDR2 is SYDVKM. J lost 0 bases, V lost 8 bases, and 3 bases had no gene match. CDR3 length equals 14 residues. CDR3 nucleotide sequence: TGTGCCAGCCAAGGGGGCGCGAACACCGGGGAGCTGTTTTTT. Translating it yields CASQGGANTGELFF.

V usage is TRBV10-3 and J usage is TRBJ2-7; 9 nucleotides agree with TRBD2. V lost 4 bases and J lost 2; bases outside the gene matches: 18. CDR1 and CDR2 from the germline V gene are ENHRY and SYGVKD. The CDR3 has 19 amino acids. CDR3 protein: CAISGPGGSGGSSTYEQYF. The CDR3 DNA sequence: TGTGCCATCAGTGGGCCCGGGGGTAGCGGGGGTTCCTCGACCTACGAGCAGTACTTC.

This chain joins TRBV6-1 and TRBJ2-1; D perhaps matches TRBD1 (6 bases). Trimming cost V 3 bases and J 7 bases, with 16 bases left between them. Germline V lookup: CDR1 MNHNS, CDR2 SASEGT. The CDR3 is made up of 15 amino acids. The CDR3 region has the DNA TGTGCCAGCAGTGAGATGGGGGCCTCTAAGAATGAGCAGTTCTTC. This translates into CASSEMGASKNEQFF.

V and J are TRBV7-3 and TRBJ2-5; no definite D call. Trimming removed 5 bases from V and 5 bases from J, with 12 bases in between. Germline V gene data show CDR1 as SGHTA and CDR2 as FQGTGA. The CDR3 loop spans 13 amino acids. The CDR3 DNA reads TGTGCCAGCAGCCCCAGAGACGGGGAGACCCAGTACTTC. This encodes CASSPRDGETQYF.

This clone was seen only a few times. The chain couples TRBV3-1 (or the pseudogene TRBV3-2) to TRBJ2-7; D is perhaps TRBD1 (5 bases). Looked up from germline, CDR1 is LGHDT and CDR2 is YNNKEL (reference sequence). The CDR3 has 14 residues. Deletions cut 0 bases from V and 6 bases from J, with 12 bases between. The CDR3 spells CASSQDQGVAEQYF. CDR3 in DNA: TGTGCCAGCAGCCAAGATCAAGGGGTGGCCGAGCAGTACTTC.

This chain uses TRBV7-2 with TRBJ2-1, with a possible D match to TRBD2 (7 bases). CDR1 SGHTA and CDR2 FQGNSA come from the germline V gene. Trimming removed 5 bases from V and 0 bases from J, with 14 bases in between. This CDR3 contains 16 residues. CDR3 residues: CASSERGGRSYNEQFF. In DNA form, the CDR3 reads TGTGCCAGCAGCGAGCGCGGGGGCCGCTCCTACAATGAGCAGTTCTTC.

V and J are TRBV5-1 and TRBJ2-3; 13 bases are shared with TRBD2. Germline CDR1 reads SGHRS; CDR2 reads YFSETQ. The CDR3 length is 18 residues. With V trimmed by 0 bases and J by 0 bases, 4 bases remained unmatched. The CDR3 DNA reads TGCGCCAGCAGCTTGGCCCTGACTAGCGGGGGGAGCACAGATACGCAGTATTTT. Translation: CASSLALTSGGSTDTQYF.

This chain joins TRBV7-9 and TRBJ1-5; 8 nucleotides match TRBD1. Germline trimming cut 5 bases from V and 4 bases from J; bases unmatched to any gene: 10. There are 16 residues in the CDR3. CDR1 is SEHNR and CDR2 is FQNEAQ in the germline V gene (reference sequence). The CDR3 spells CASSPLLDRANQPQHF. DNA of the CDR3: TGTGCCAGCAGCCCACTACTGGACAGGGCAAATCAGCCCCAGCATTTT.

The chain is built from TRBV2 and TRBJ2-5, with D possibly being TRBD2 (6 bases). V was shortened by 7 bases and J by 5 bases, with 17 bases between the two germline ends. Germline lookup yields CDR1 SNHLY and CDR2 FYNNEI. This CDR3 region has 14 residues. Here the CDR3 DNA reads TGTGCCAGCACCCCCACTGCAGGGAGGGAGACCCAGTACTTC. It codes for CASTPTAGRETQYF.

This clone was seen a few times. The CDR3: CASSQIGTGNTEAFF. The CDR3 coding sequence is TGCGCCAGCAGCCAGATAGGGACAGGGAACACTGAAGCTTTCTTT. The chain has TRBV4-3 and TRBJ1-1; 8 bases are a match to TRBD1. Losses at the gene ends were 3 bases for V and 1 base for J; bases not matched to a gene: 4. This CDR3 spans 15 amino acids. Looked up from germline, CDR1 is LGHNA and CDR2 is YSLEER.

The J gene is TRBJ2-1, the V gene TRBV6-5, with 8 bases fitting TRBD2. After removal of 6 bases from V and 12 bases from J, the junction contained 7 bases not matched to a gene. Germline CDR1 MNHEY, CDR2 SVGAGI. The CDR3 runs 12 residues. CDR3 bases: TGTGCCAGCAGAGTAGCGGGGTCAGCGCAGTTCTTC. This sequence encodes CASRVAGSAQFF.

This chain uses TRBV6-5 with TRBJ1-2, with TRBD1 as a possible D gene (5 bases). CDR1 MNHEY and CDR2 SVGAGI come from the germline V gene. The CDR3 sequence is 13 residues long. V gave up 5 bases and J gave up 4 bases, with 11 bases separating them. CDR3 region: CASSTGGGYGYTF. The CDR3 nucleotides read TGTGCCAGCAGTACGGGGGGGGGCTATGGCTACACCTTC.

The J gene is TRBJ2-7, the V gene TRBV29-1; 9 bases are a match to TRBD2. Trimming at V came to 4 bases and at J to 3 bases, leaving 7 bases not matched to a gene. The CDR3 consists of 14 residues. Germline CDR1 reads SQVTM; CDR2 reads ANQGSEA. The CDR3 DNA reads TGCAGCGTTGTTATAGCGGGGGCCAACTACGAGCAGTACTTC. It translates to CSVVIAGANYEQYF.

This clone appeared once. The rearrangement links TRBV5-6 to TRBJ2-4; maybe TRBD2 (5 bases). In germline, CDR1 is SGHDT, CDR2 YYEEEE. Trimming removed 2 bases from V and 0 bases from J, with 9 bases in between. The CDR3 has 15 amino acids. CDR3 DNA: TGTGCCAGCAGCTTTCGGGGAACAGCCAAAAACATTCAGTACTTC. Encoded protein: CASSFRGTAKNIQYF.

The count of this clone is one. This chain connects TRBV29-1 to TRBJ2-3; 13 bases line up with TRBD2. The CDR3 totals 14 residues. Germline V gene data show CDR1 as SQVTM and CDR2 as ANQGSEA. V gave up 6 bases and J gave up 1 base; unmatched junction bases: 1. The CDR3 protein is CSVGTSGGTDTQYF. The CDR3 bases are TGCAGCGTCGGGACTAGCGGGGGCACAGATACGCAGTATTTT.

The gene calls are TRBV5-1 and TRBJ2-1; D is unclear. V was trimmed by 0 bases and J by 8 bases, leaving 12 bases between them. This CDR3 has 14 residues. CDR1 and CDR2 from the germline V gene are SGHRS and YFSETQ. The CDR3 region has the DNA TGCGCCAGCAGCTTGGTTTCCGAGGCGCATGAGCAGTTCTTC. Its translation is CASSLVSEAHEQFF.

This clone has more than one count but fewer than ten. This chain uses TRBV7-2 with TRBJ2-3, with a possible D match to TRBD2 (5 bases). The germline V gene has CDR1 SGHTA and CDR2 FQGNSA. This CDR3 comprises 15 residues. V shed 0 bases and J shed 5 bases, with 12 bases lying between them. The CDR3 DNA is TGTGCCAGCAGCTTAGCCCCTAGCCGTGAAGATACGCAGTATTTT. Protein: CASSLAPSREDTQYF.

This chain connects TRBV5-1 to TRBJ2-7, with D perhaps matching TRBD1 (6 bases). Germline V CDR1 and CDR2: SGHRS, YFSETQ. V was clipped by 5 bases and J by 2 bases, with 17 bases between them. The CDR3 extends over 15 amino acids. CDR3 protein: CASSTNRVSAYEQYF. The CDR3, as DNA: TGCGCCAGCAGTACGAACAGGGTTTCCGCCTACGAGCAGTACTTC.

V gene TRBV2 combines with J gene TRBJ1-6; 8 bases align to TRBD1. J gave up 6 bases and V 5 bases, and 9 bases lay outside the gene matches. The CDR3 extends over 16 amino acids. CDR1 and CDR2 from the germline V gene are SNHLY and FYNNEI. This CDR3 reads CASSTGGGTVNSPLHF. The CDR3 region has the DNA TGTGCCAGCAGTACAGGGGGTGGAACCGTTAATTCACCCCTCCACTTT.

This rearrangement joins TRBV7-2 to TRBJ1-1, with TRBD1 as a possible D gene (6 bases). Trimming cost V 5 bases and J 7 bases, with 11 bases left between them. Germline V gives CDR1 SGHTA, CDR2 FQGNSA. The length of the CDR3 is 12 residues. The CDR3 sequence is CASSNNRVEAFF. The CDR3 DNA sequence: TGTGCCAGCAGCAACAACAGGGTTGAAGCTTTCTTT.

In DNA form, the CDR3 reads TGTGCCAGCAGTACGACAGGGTTGGGAGGAAACACCATATATTTT. Its protein product is CASSTTGLGGNTIYF. The chain has TRBV6-5 and TRBJ1-3; 7 bases agree with TRBD1. The CDR3 has 15 residues. J was trimmed by 4 bases and V by 5 bases; bases with no gene match: 8. Germline lookup yields CDR1 MNHEY and CDR2 SVGAGI.

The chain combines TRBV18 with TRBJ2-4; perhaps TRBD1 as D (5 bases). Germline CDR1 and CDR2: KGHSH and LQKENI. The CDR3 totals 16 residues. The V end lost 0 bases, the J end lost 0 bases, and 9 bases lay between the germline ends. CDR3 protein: CASSPPVGVAKNIQYF. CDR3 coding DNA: TGTGCCAGCTCACCACCGGTAGGGGTAGCCAAAAACATTCAGTACTTC.

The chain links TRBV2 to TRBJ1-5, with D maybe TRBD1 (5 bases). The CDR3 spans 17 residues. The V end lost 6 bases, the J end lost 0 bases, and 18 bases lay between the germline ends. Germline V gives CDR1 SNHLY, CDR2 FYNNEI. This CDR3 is CASRDRPGLLSNQPQHF. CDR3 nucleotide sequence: TGTGCCAGCAGAGATCGCCCGGGACTCCTTAGCAATCAGCCCCAGCATTTT.